This T cell receptor beta chain was obtained from a study of T cell clonotyping in hematopoietic cell transplantation. Study-level information: Recipient samples before transplant were obtained post-cytoreduction.

Points on this clone: Antigen specificity is unknown.

The time point: recipient sample about 28 days before transplant, after cytoreduction. Study-wide results and caveats: After transplant, recipient diversity fell while pathologically expanded clonotypes grew through day 180. Few recipient clonotypes overlapped donors; over 97% were de novo at given depth.

The CDR3 sequence is 16 residues long. Germline values: CDR1 LGHNA, CDR2 YNFKEQ. V gave up 4 bases and J gave up 0 bases; unmatched junction bases: 7. Some clones are missing from TCRdb's copy, which holds only in-frame ones; the method was immunoSEQ multiplex PCR. Of more than 70,000 clones listed, 90% to 97% are singletons. The rearrangement joins TRBV4-2 to TRBJ2-3; 7 bases line up with TRBD2. Sequences were derived from peripheral blood mononuclear cells, sampled before stem cell transplant. The TCR originated in a woman between 50 and 59 years old with acute myeloid leukemia. Some clones in this sample may be carry-over from other donors' samples. The CDR3 coding sequence is TGTGCCAGCAGCCTCTGGCTAGCGGAGAGCACAGATACGCAGTATTTT. It is translated as CASSLWLAESTDTQYF.